The 10 T cell receptor beta chains reported below all come from one sample, sequenced in a study of cytomegalovirus exposure and HLA in healthy donors. 60 Vbeta and 13 Jbeta primers were used in PCR. Profiled with immunoSEQ multiplex PCR; TCRdb holds only in-frame clones, not every one. The sample holds over 100,000 clones, 78% seen once. Sequencing was done on a sample of PBMCs. These receptors were obtained from a woman between 40 and 50 years old in good health and CMV-seronegative.

The chain is built from TRBV27 and TRBJ2-3, with 7 nucleotides matching TRBD2. Looked up from germline, CDR1 is MNHEY and CDR2 is SMNVEV (reference sequence). The CDR3 extends over 14 amino acids. The ends lost 5 bases at V and 2 bases at J; junction bases unmatched: 4. The CDR3 protein is CASSRDYYTDTQYF. The CDR3, as DNA: TGTGCCAGCAGTCGGGACTATTACACAGATACGCAGTATTTT.

The V gene is TRBV11-3, the J gene TRBJ2-3, with 13 bases fitting TRBD2. Germline V gives CDR1 SGHNT, CDR2 YENEEA. The CDR3 loop spans 16 amino acids. Trimming at V came to 5 bases and at J to 6 bases, leaving 8 bases not matched to a gene. The CDR3 reads CASSPGTSGVVDTQYF. The CDR3 DNA sequence: TGTGCCAGCAGCCCCGGGACTAGCGGGGTCGTGGATACGCAGTATTTT.

This chain connects TRBV7-8 to TRBJ1-1; no definite D call. Germline CDR1 reads SGHVS; CDR2 reads FQNEAQ. CDR3 length: 12 residues. Trimming shortened V by 2 bases and J by 7 bases, and 8 bases separated the two germline ends. The CDR3 protein is CASSLLRIEAFF. CDR3 nucleotides: TGTGCCAGCAGCTTATTGAGAATTGAAGCTTTCTTT.

This chain joins TRBV7-6 and TRBJ2-3, with D perhaps matching TRBD2 (6 bases). CDR3 length: 14 residues. Germline CDR1 and CDR2: SGHVS and FNYEAQ. The germline V and J ends were trimmed by 5 bases and 2 bases, with 11 bases remaining between them. The DNA of the CDR3 is TGTGCCAGCAGCCGGGGAGGTACCACAGATACGCAGTATTTT. This codes for CASSRGGTTDTQYF.

This chain uses TRBV7-3 with TRBJ1-1; D might be TRBD1 (5 bases). V was trimmed by 0 bases and J by 4 bases, leaving 6 bases between them. Per germline, CDR1 SGHTA and CDR2 FQGTGA. This CDR3 spans 13 amino acids. The CDR3 spells CASSLTGVTEAFF. CDR3 coding DNA: TGTGCCAGCAGCTTAACAGGGGTCACTGAAGCTTTCTTT. Complete variable domain (other parts from reference TRBV7-3 and TRBJ1-1): GAGVSQTPSNKVTEKGKYVELRCDPISGHTALYWYRQSLGQGPEFLIYFQGTGAADDSGLPNDRFFAVRPEGSVSTLKIQRTERGDSAVYLCASSLTGVTEAFFGQGTRLTVV.

This clone was counted between two and nine times. The chain carries TRBV10-2 and TRBJ1-5; 7 bases align to TRBD1. Germline V gives CDR1 WSHSY, CDR2 SAAADI. Trimming at V came to 6 bases and at J to 4 bases, leaving 9 bases not matched to a gene. The CDR3 runs 15 residues. CDR3 nucleotide sequence: TGCGCCAGCAGCCCGGGACAGAGGGGGAATCAGCCCCAGCATTTT. Encoded protein: CASSPGQRGNQPQHF.

In DNA form, the CDR3 reads TGTGCCAGCGGTTCACTCTACGAGCAGTACTTC. Residues: CASGSLYEQYF. The genes are TRBV27 and TRBJ2-7; D not resolved. With 8 bases removed from V and 3 bases from J, the gap between germline ends came to 8 bases. This CDR3 contains 11 residues. Per the germline V gene, CDR1 is MNHEY and CDR2 is SMNVEV (reference sequence).

The chain recombines TRBV28 with TRBJ2-7, with 9 bases matching TRBD1. The CDR3 consists of 15 residues. The V gene's germline CDR1 is MDHEN and CDR2 SYDVKM. The junction had 8 bases not matched to a gene; V was cut back by 6 bases and J by 2 bases. The CDR3 region is CASRTQGAGAYEQYF. The CDR3 bases are TGTGCCAGCAGGACACAGGGGGCGGGGGCCTACGAGCAGTACTTC.

In this sample, this clone turned up a few times. The J gene is TRBJ1-1, the V gene TRBV28, with 10 bases fitting TRBD1. Trimming took 5 bases from V and 4 from J; bases not matched to a gene: 7. Germline V gives CDR1 MDHEN, CDR2 SYDVKM. This CDR3 is 15 amino acids long. The CDR3 region is CASSASTGGRTEAFF. The CDR3 DNA reads TGTGCCAGCAGTGCCTCGACAGGGGGCCGCACTGAAGCTTTCTTT. Drawing the rest from reference TRBV28 and TRBJ1-1, the complete variable domain is DVKVTQSSRYLVKRTGEKVFLECVQDMDHENMFWYRQDPGLGLRLIYFSYDVKMKEKGDIPEGYSVSREKKERFSLILESASTNQTSMYLCASSASTGGRTEAFFGQGTRLTVV.

With respect to this clone: This CDR3 is also generated by other DNA sequences in the sample. The chain employs TRBV6-5 and TRBJ1-5, with TRBD1 as a possible D gene (6 bases). In germline, CDR1 is MNHEY, CDR2 SVGAGI. Trimming removed 0 bases at V and 7 bases at J, with 13 bases between. The CDR3 is made up of 15 amino acids. The CDR3 reads CASSYSGGPNQPQHF. In DNA, the CDR3 is TGTGCCAGCAGTTACTCAGGGGGTCCCAACCAGCCCCAGCATTTT.